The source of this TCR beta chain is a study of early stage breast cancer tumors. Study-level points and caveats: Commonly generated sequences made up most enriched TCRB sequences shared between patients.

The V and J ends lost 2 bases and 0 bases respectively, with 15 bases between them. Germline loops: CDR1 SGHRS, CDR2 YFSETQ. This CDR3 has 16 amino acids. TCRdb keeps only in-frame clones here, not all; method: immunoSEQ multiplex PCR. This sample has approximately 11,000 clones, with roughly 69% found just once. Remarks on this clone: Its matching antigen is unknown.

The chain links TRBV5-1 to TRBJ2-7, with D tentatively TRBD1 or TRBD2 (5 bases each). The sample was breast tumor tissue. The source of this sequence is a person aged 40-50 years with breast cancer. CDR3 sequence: CASSLTGTDSSYEQYF. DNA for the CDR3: TGCGCCAGCAGCTTAACCGGGACCGACAGCTCCTACGAGCAGTACTTC.